One sample yielded the 4 T cell receptor beta chains listed below, sequenced in a study of cytomegalovirus exposure and HLA in healthy donors. The PCR had 60 Vbeta and 13 Jbeta primers. Measured with immunoSEQ multiplex PCR; TCRdb has only the in-frame clones, and not every one. The sample holds about 100,000 clones, approximately 82% seen once. Sequenced sample: PBMCs. The receptors were gathered from a man aged 40-49 years in good health and CMV-seronegative.

This chain uses TRBV13 with TRBJ1-1; D is unresolved. CDR3 size: 12 residues. Trimming removed 5 bases at V and 4 bases at J, with 8 bases between. Germline CDR1 reads PRHDT; CDR2 reads FYEKMQ (reference sequence). CDR3: CASSPISTEAFF. CDR3 coding DNA: TGTGCCAGCAGCCCCATTTCCACTGAAGCTTTCTTT.

The chain uses TRBV27 and TRBJ1-6; possibly TRBD1 for D (5 bases). CDR3 length equals 14 residues. CDR1 and CDR2 (germline): MNHEY, SMNVEV (reference sequence). V was clipped by 1 base and J by 5 bases, with 6 bases between them. This CDR3 is CASSLYRNNSPLHF. CDR3 coding DNA: TGTGCCAGCAGTTTATACAGGAATAATTCACCCCTCCACTTT.

This clone has only one observation. V and J are TRBV27 and TRBJ2-1; 9 nucleotides align to TRBD2. CDR1 and CDR2 from the germline V gene are MNHEY and SMNVEV (reference sequence). Trimming took 5 bases from V and 7 from J; bases not matched to a gene: 12. The CDR3 has 16 amino acids. This CDR3 reads CASSSPGGGAGNEQFF. DNA for the CDR3: TGTGCCAGCAGTAGCCCGGGCGGGGGGGCCGGTAATGAGCAGTTCTTC.

This clone was detected a few times. The chain combines TRBV5-6 with TRBJ1-1; D not resolved. Germline values: CDR1 SGHDT, CDR2 YYEEEE. CDR3 length: 15 residues. V was clipped by 0 bases and J by 2 bases, with 11 bases between them. The CDR3 protein is CASSLAGQLNTEAFF. The CDR3 DNA sequence: TGTGCCAGCAGCTTGGCGGGTCAGTTAAACACTGAAGCTTTCTTT.